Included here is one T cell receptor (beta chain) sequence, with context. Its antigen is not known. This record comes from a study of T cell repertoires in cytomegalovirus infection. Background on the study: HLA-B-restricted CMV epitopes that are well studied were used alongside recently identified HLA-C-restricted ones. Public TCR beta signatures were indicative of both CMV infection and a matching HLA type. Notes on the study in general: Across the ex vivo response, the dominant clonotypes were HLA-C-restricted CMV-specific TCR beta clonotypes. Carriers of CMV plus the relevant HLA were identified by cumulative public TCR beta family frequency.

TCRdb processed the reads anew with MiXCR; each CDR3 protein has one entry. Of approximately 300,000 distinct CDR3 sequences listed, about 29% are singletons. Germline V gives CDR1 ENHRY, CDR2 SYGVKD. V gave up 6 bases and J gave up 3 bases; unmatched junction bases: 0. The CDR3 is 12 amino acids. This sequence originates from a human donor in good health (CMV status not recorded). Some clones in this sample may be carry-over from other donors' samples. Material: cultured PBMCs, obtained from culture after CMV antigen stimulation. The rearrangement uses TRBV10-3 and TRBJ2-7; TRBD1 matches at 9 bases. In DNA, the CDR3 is TGTGCCATCAGGGGACAGGGCTACGAGCAGTACTTC. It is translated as CAIRGQGYEQYF.